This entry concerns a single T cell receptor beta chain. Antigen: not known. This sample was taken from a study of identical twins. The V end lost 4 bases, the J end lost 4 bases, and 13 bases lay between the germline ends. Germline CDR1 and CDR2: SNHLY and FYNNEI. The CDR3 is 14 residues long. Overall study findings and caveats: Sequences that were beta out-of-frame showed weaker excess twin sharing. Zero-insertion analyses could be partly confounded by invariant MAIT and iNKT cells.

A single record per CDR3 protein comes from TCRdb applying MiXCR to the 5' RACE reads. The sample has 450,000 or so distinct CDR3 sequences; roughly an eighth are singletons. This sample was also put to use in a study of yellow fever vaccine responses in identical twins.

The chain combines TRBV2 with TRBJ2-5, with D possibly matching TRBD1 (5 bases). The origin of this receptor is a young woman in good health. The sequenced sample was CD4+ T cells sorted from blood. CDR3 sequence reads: CASSANARGETQYF. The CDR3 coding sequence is TGTGCCAGCAGTGCCAACGCTAGGGGAGAGACCCAGTACTTC.